The 26 T cell receptor beta chains given below trace back to one sample, sequenced in a study of T-cell reconstitution after alpha-beta-depleted transplantation in children. Unique molecular identifiers were incorporated into the prepared TCRbeta library. In TCRdb, the PCR reads were re-called with MiXCR into one record per CDR3 protein. This repertoire shows 40,000 to 55,000 distinct CDR3 sequences, around a tenth found once; its top ten account for approximately 25%. This material consisted of PBMCs, mostly from graft donor cells, taken 60 days after TCRalphabeta/CD19-depleted stem cell transplant. These TCRs come from a male patient between 2 and 10 years old who had a stem cell transplant for chronic granulomatous disease, so the T cells may come from the graft donor.

Many counts were recorded for this clonotype. The J gene is TRBJ2-5, the V gene TRBV28, with 7 bases lining up with TRBD2. The CDR3 sequence is 18 residues long. With 1 base clipped from V and 5 bases from J, the junction kept 16 bases outside the gene matches. CDR1 is MDHEN, CDR2 SYDVKM, per germline. The CDR3 sequence is CASSLSLLGGRDRETQYF. CDR3 coding DNA: TGTGCCAGCAGTTTATCTCTCCTCGGCGGGAGAGATCGGGAGACCCAGTACTTC. The whole variable domain, remainder taken from reference TRBV28 and TRBJ2-5, is DVKVTQSSRYLVKRTGEKVFLECVQDMDHENMFWYRQDPGLGLRLIYFSYDVKMKEKGDIPEGYSVSREKKERFSLILESASTNQTSMYLCASSLSLLGGRDRETQYFGPGTRLLVL.

The chain links TRBV3-1 to TRBJ2-7; 10 nucleotides agree with TRBD2. Germline loops: CDR1 LGHDT, CDR2 YNNKEL (reference sequence). The CDR3 is 15 amino acids. V lost 4 bases, J lost 2 bases, and 5 bases stayed unmatched. The CDR3 DNA reads TGTGCCAGCAGCCCCTCTAGCGGGGGAACCTACGAGCAGTACTTC. It translates to CASSPSSGGTYEQYF.

This clonotype was recorded many times. V gene TRBV5-1 combines with J gene TRBJ2-7, with a weak D call TRBD2 (6 bases). V dropped 0 bases and J dropped 0 bases, with 10 bases sitting between them. This CDR3 region has 15 residues. The germline V gene encodes CDR1 SGHRS and CDR2 YFSETQ. In nucleotides, the CDR3 is TGCGCCAGCAGCTTGGATGGGACTCGCTCCTACGAGCAGTACTTC. Translated: CASSLDGTRSYEQYF.

The V gene is TRBV2, the J gene TRBJ1-5; no clear D gene. Trimming pared 4 bases from V and 0 bases from J, leaving 16 bases between. The CDR3 runs 17 residues. The germline gives CDR1 SNHLY, CDR2 FYNNEI. The CDR3 sequence is CASSGRRARYSNQPQHF. DNA of the CDR3: TGTGCCAGCAGTGGACGACGAGCTCGCTATAGCAATCAGCCCCAGCATTTT.

This sequence joins TRBV29-1 and TRBJ2-3, with D uncertain. Looked up from germline, CDR1 is SQVTM and CDR2 is ANQGSEA. This CDR3 is built from 15 residues. Trimming took 6 bases from V and 0 from J, leaving 16 bases between them. Here the CDR3 DNA reads TGCAGCGTGGGTGGCGGCAGCCTTAGCACAGATACGCAGTATTTT. Amino acids: CSVGGGSLSTDTQYF.

This chain uses TRBV28 with TRBJ1-3, with D perhaps TRBD1 (5 bases). CDR1 and CDR2 from the germline V gene are MDHEN and SYDVKM. V was clipped by 3 bases and J by 9 bases, with 12 bases between them. CDR3 size: 13 residues. CDR3 loop: CASSFDRRGTIYF. In nucleotides, the CDR3 is TGTGCCAGCAGTTTTGATCGGAGGGGCACCATATATTTT.

This clonotype appeared many times. CDR3 in amino acids: CASSRGVVMNTEAFF. The CDR3 DNA reads TGTGCCAGCAGCCGAGGGGTCGTAATGAACACTGAAGCTTTCTTT. The chain couples TRBV11-2 to TRBJ1-1; weak D call: TRBD1 (5 bases). This CDR3 comprises 15 residues. V lost 5 bases and J lost 0, with 13 bases in between. The V gene's germline CDR1 is SGHAT and CDR2 FQNNGV.

At least ten counts were recorded for this clonotype. CDR3 sequence: CASSLVGLAAQETQYF. In nucleotides, the CDR3 is TGTGCCAGCAGCTTAGTAGGACTAGCGGCCCAAGAGACCCAGTACTTC. This chain joins TRBV11-2 and TRBJ2-5; 10 bases agree with TRBD2. The V segment lost 1 base and the J segment 1 base; nucleotides outside the gene matches: 3. The CDR3 consists of 16 residues. From germline, CDR1 is SGHAT and CDR2 FQNNGV. The entire variable domain, with the rest obtained from reference TRBV11-2 and TRBJ2-5, is as follows: EAGVAQSPRYKIIEKRQSVAFWCNPISGHATLYWYQQILGQGPKLLIQFQNNGVVDDSQLPKDRFSAERLKGVDSTLKIQPAKLEDSAVYLCASSLVGLAAQETQYFGPGTRLLVL.

This clonotype has ten or more counts. V usage is TRBV19 and J usage is TRBJ2-1; 7 bases line up with TRBD2. The germline CDR1 and CDR2 sequences are LNHDA and SQIVND (reference sequence). The CDR3 spans 16 residues. Losses at the gene ends were 7 bases for V and 0 bases for J; bases not matched to a gene: 9. This CDR3 is CASISQGGSSYNEQFF. In DNA form, the CDR3 reads TGTGCCAGTATCTCCCAGGGCGGGAGCTCCTACAATGAGCAGTTCTTC.

This clonotype was detected many times. The gene calls are TRBV21-1 and TRBJ2-3; the table assigns TRBD1, which was not confirmed against the DNA. TRBV21-1 is marked as a pseudogene. This CDR3 spans 15 amino acids. CDR3 nucleotide sequence: TGTGCCAGCAGCAACTTGACAGGGGGCAATGATACGCAGTATTTT. The encoded protein is CASSNLTGGNDTQYF.

Ten or more counts support this clonotype. The chain carries TRBV20-1 and TRBJ2-7; TRBD1 is a possible D gene (6 bases). Germline CDR1 DFQATT, CDR2 SNEGSKA (reference sequence). V gave up 2 bases and J gave up 2 bases, with 13 bases separating them. This CDR3 contains 14 residues. The CDR3 DNA sequence: TGCAGTGCTAGACCGGACAGAGCAACCTACGAGCAGTACTTC. It translates to CSARPDRATYEQYF.

This clonotype showed up just a few times. The CDR3 bases are TGTGCCTGGAGGGGCAACACTGAAGCTTTCTTT. The encoded protein is CAWRGNTEAFF. The genes are TRBV30 and TRBJ1-1, with D hard to call. Trimming stripped 3 bases from V and 2 bases from J, with 4 bases between. The CDR3 sequence is 11 residues long. The germline CDR1 and CDR2 sequences are GTSNPN and SVGIG (reference sequence).

V usage is TRBV18 and J usage is TRBJ1-4; 9 positions match TRBD1. This CDR3 contains 15 residues. Germline lookup yields CDR1 KGHSH and CDR2 LQKENI. The V gene end was trimmed by 3 bases and the J gene end by 7 bases; junction bases not matched to a gene: 6. CDR3: CASSPSQGAVEKLFF. In DNA, the CDR3 is TGTGCCAGCTCACCTTCACAGGGGGCGGTTGAAAAACTGTTTTTT.

This clonotype was observed many times. The V and J genes are TRBV18 and TRBJ2-2; D possibly corresponds to TRBD1 (6 bases). Germline V gene data show CDR1 as KGHSH and CDR2 as LQKENI. V lost 5 bases and J 5 bases, leaving 21 bases between the germline ends. CDR3 length: 17 residues. CDR3 loop: CASSAHTPGTKTGELFF. CDR3 sequence (DNA): TGTGCCAGCTCAGCTCACACACCCGGGACAAAAACCGGGGAGCTGTTTTTT.

This clonotype was picked up many times. V and J are TRBV7-3 and TRBJ2-2; no clear D gene. Germline-derived CDR1 and CDR2 are SGHTA and FQGTGA. The V gene lost 0 bases and the J gene lost 7 bases, with 6 bases spanning the gap. The CDR3 sequence is 13 residues long. The CDR3 DNA reads TGTGCCAGCAGCTTAACATATAACGGGGAGCTGTTTTTT. It specifies CASSLTYNGELFF.

This clonotype was found many times. CDR3 region: CSAYHPKTSYEQYF. CDR3 nucleotides: TGCAGTGCTTACCACCCCAAAACCTCCTACGAGCAGTACTTC. This chain links TRBV20-1 with TRBJ2-7; D not certain. In germline, CDR1 is DFQATT, CDR2 SNEGSKA (reference sequence). The CDR3 sequence is 14 residues long. The V and J ends lost 5 bases and 0 bases respectively, with 14 bases between them.

In its sample, this clonotype was seen many times. The rearrangement links TRBV10-3 to TRBJ2-1, with TRBD2 matching 14 bases. The CDR3 runs to 17 residues. Germline lookup yields CDR1 ENHRY and CDR2 SYGVKD. Trimming removed 8 bases from V and 0 bases from J; junction bases left unmatched: 6. This CDR3 reads CAIGGLAGVSSYNEQFF. CDR3 nucleotides: TGTGCCATCGGGGGACTAGCGGGGGTTAGCTCCTACAATGAGCAGTTCTTC.

This clonotype showed up many times. The chain has TRBV15 and TRBJ2-7; 8 bases map to TRBD1. CDR1 and CDR2 (germline): LNHNV, YYDKDF (reference sequence). V gave up 4 bases and J gave up 9 bases; unmatched junction bases: 8. This CDR3 has 13 residues. CDR3 DNA sequence: TGTGCCACCAGCACCGACAGGGGCACTAGGCAGTACTTC. This codes for CATSTDRGTRQYF.

This clonotype showed up many times. The genes are TRBV7-9 and TRBJ1-5; 11 nucleotides line up with TRBD1. The CDR3 is 16 residues long. Germline V gene sequence: CDR1 SEHNR, CDR2 FQNEAQ (reference sequence). V shed 5 bases and J 6 bases; nucleotides not matched to a gene: 9. The CDR3 DNA follows: TGTGCCAGCAGCCCACTAGGACAGGGGGCTACTCAGCCCCAGCATTTT. It encodes CASSPLGQGATQPQHF.

On this clonotype: A much larger clone differs by one base, so this may be a read error. The chain recombines TRBV5-1 with TRBJ2-7; D is undetermined. The germline V gene encodes CDR1 SGHRS and CDR2 YFSETQ. Trimming stripped 2 bases from V and 7 bases from J, with 13 bases between. CDR3 size: 13 residues. The CDR3 region has the DNA TGCGCCAGCAGCTTAAGAGAGTCTACTGAGCAGTACTTC. It encodes CASSLRESTEQYF.

This clonotype has a count of ten or more. The chain uses TRBV9 and TRBJ2-7, with 8 positions matching TRBD1. Germline loops: CDR1 SGDLS, CDR2 YYNGEE. Trimming removed 3 bases from V and 4 bases from J; junction bases left unmatched: 9. This CDR3 contains 15 residues. CDR3 nucleotide sequence: TGTGCCAGCAGCGAACAGGGGGACCCTTCATACGAGCAGTACTTC. Translating gives CASSEQGDPSYEQYF.

In this sample, this clonotype turned up many times. This chain uses TRBV6-5 with TRBJ1-6; the match to TRBD1 covers 8 bases. The CDR3 runs to 15 residues. The germline V gene has CDR1 MNHEY and CDR2 SVGAGI. Unmatched junction bases numbered 10, after V lost 6 bases and J lost 9 bases. CDR3 loop: CASSPRTGRVSPLHF. The DNA of the CDR3 is TGTGCCAGCAGCCCCCGGACAGGGAGGGTTTCACCCCTCCACTTT.

In its sample, this clonotype was seen a few times. Mismatch with germline at one junction end may stem from a read error. This rearrangement joins TRBV10-1 to TRBJ1-1; D gene unclear. CDR1 and CDR2 (germline): WNHNN, SYGVQD (reference sequence). This CDR3 has 12 residues. CDR3 nucleotides: TGCGCCAGCAGTGAGTCAGCGGGATCGCTCCTTTTT. It translates to CASSESAGSLLF.

About this clonotype itself: A junction end diverges from the germline sequence, so it may reflect a read error. The chain recombines TRBV12-3 or TRBV12-4 with TRBJ2-1; possible D gene TRBD1, 6 bases. This CDR3 has 15 residues. CDR3 sequence reads: CSSSLGGSSYNEQFF. DNA of the CDR3: TGTTCCAGCAGTTTAGGGGGAAGCTCCTACAATGAGCAGTTCTTC.

This clonotype has ten or more counts. The chain combines TRBV6-2 or TRBV6-3 with TRBJ2-4; D is possibly TRBD2 (5 bases). Germline V lookup: CDR1 MNHEY, CDR2 SVGEGT. Trimming took 11 bases from V and 1 from J, leaving 12 bases between them. The CDR3 totals 13 residues. CDR3 sequence reads: CASRGYAKNIQYF. Written as DNA, the CDR3 is TGTGCCTCCCGAGGGTACGCCAAAAACATTCAGTACTTC.

The V call is TRBV5-1, the J call TRBJ2-2; 14 nucleotides line up with TRBD2. The CDR3 has 22 amino acids. V lost 0 bases to trimming and J lost 2 bases; unmatched junction nucleotides: 15. The germline V gene has CDR1 SGHRS and CDR2 YFSETQ. The CDR3 loop reads CASSLGWLVGTSGRANTGELFF. CDR3 bases: TGCGCCAGCAGCTTGGGATGGCTGGTCGGGACTAGCGGGAGAGCAAACACCGGGGAGCTGTTTTTT.